Presented here are 24 T cell receptor beta chains from one specimen sequenced in a study of T cells in Graves' hyperthyroidism and ophthalmopathy (dated by TCRdb to about 2019). Library preparation was by multiplex PCR. Sequencing used an Illumina HiSeq 2000. Amplification of TCR beta CDR3 regions was carried out from RNA transcripts. The first round of RT-PCR for the TCR CDR3 was performed with the HTBI primer set and the Qiagen OneStep RT-PCR kit. TCRdb itself trimmed the public reads at Q25 with fastp, ran MiXCR and retained productive beta chains. Each CDR3 protein appears once, grouped with its most common genes and DNA. Within this sample are 490,000 or so distinct CDR3 sequences, with about 20% of them counted one time only. About half of the sample lies in the top ten. Sequencing used blood. All receptors derive from a woman aged 70-85 years with Graves' ophthalmopathy.

This clonotype was detected many times. The rearrangement links TRBV2 to TRBJ1-5; D call uncertain. CDR1 is SNHLY, CDR2 FYNNEI, per germline. There are 15 residues in the CDR3. The V and J ends lost 1 base and 1 base respectively, with 8 bases between them. In DNA form, the CDR3 reads TGTGCCAGCAGTGAAGGCTCGTCAAGCAATCAGCCCCAGCATTTT. It is translated as CASSEGSSSNQPQHF.

The J gene is TRBJ2-1, the V gene TRBV20-1; possible D gene TRBD2, 6 bases. CDR1 is DFQATT and CDR2 is SNEGSKA in the germline V gene (reference sequence). CDR3 length: 13 amino acids. Trimming took 6 bases from V and 8 from J, leaving 17 bases between them. CDR3 in amino acids: CSASPGREDEQFF. The DNA of the CDR3 is TGCAGTGCAAGCCCCGGGAGAGAGGATGAGCAGTTCTTC.

This clonotype was found many times. CDR3 residues: CASSQDRANTEAFF. In DNA, the CDR3 is TGTGCCAGCAGCCAAGACAGGGCGAACACTGAAGCTTTCTTT. This rearrangement joins TRBV3-1 to TRBJ1-1, with TRBD1 as a possible D gene (5 bases). The CDR3 runs 14 residues. Trimming took off 0 bases at V and 1 base at J, with 6 bases between the two ends. Per germline, CDR1 LGHDT and CDR2 YNNKEL (reference sequence).

This clonotype was picked up many times. The chain joins TRBV28 to TRBJ2-1, with TRBD2 matching over 7 bases. V lost 5 bases to trimming and J lost 5 bases; unmatched junction nucleotides: 12. Germline V gene lookup returns CDR1 MDHEN and CDR2 SYDVKM. The CDR3 consists of 16 residues. The CDR3 nucleotides read TGTGCCAGCAGTGCCCCCTGGGGAGGGCCGGACAATGAGCAGTTCTTC. Protein: CASSAPWGGPDNEQFF.

The chain employs TRBV10-3 and TRBJ2-2; D is possibly TRBD1 (6 bases). The V and J ends lost 3 bases and 4 bases respectively, with 15 bases between them. CDR3 size: 16 residues. Germline V gene data show CDR1 as ENHRY and CDR2 as SYGVKD. CDR3 nucleotide sequence: TGTGCCATCAGTGACCCCACAGGGCTCGGCACCGGGGAGCTGTTTTTT. Translating it yields CAISDPTGLGTGELFF.

For this clonotype: A much larger clone differs by one base, so this may be a read error. The chain uses TRBV6-1 and TRBJ2-5, with D perhaps matching TRBD1 (5 bases). The CDR3 is 13 amino acids. CDR1 and CDR2 (germline): MNHNS, SASEGT. The CDR3 DNA reads as TGTGCCGGCAGTGTGACAGTGCAAGAGACCCAGTACTTC. Translating gives CAGSVTVQETQYF.

This clonotype was detected ten times or more. The CDR3 DNA reads TGTGCCAGCAGCGCATGGACAGAGACTGAAGCTTTCTTT. Translating it yields CASSAWTETEAFF. The gene calls are TRBV7-2 and TRBJ1-1, with D possibly being TRBD1 (6 bases). CDR3 length: 13 amino acids. V was clipped by 5 bases and J by 5 bases, with 12 bases between them. The germline V gene has CDR1 SGHTA and CDR2 FQGNSA.

The V gene is TRBV6-1, the J gene TRBJ1-3, with TRBD1 identical over 10 bases. Trimming removed 5 bases from V and 4 bases from J; junction bases left unmatched: 5. The germline V gene encodes CDR1 MNHNS and CDR2 SASEGT. This CDR3 region has 15 residues. This CDR3 reads CASSRRQGAGNTIYF. The CDR3, as DNA: TGTGCCAGCAGTCGCCGACAGGGGGCGGGAAACACCATATATTTT.

This clonotype was counted many times. The genes are TRBV12-3 or TRBV12-4 and TRBJ1-1, with D uncertain. Trimming pared 3 bases from V and 7 bases from J, leaving 6 bases between. The CDR3 is 11 amino acids. DNA of the CDR3: TGTGCCAGCAGTTTTGACGGTGAAGCTTTCTTT. It yields the protein CASSFDGEAFF.

The table lists this clonotype with a few counts. The CDR3 is CAWSATGMEQYF. For the CDR3, the DNA is TGTGCCTGGAGTGCGACAGGGATGGAGCAGTACTTC. The chain links TRBV30 to TRBJ2-7; TRBD1 matches 7 bases. Germline CDR1 is GTSNPN and CDR2 is SVGIG (reference sequence). The V segment lost 1 base and the J segment 7 bases; nucleotides outside the gene matches: 4. The CDR3 is 12 residues long.

This clonotype was seen at least ten times. The rearrangement joins TRBV12-3 or TRBV12-4 to TRBJ2-2, with D possibly being TRBD1 (7 bases). V was cut by 2 bases and J by 4 bases, with 8 bases left in between. The CDR3 covers 14 residues. In nucleotides, the CDR3 is TGTGCCAGCAGTTTACAGGGGGGCACCGGGGAGCTGTTTTTT. It yields the protein CASSLQGGTGELFF.

This clonotype was recorded at least ten times. J is TRBJ2-3 and V is TRBV7-2; possibly TRBD2 for D (5 bases). The germline V gene has CDR1 SGHTA and CDR2 FQGNSA. V was clipped by 3 bases and J by 6 bases, with 10 bases between them. The CDR3 extends over 13 amino acids. The CDR3 nucleotides are TGTGCCAGCAGCTTCTCCGGGGAGGATACGCAGTATTTT. Translating gives CASSFSGEDTQYF.

The gene calls are TRBV30 and TRBJ1-5, with TRBD1 matching 8 bases. The CDR3 runs 14 residues. The germline V gene has CDR1 GTSNPN and CDR2 SVGIG (reference sequence). V dropped 8 bases and J dropped 7; count of bases not matched to a gene: 13. CDR3 in DNA: TGTGCCGCCGAATCGGGACAGGTCGGACAGCCCCAGCATTTT. This sequence encodes CAAESGQVGQPQHF.

Many counts were recorded for this clonotype. The V call is TRBV6-1, the J call TRBJ2-7; 12 bases match TRBD2. This CDR3 comprises 15 residues. In germline, CDR1 is MNHNS, CDR2 SASEGT. V dropped 6 bases and J dropped 12; count of bases not matched to a gene: 15. The CDR3 spells CASSDTGTSGPRRYF. CDR3 sequence (DNA): TGTGCCAGCAGCGACACCGGGACTAGCGGGCCAAGGCGGTACTTC.

This clonotype has just a few counts. The chain combines TRBV7-2 with TRBJ2-2; TRBD2 matches at 8 bases. Germline V lookup: CDR1 SGHTA, CDR2 FQGNSA. V was clipped by 3 bases and J by 8 bases; unmatched bases: 5. The CDR3 is 14 amino acids. The DNA of the CDR3 is TGTGCCAGCAGCTTTTTAGGCGGGAGGGGGGAGCTGTTTTTT. It yields the protein CASSFLGGRGELFF.

The rearrangement uses TRBV6-1 and TRBJ2-1; TRBD1 is a possible D gene (5 bases). CDR1 is MNHNS and CDR2 is SASEGT in the germline V gene. V was pared by 7 bases and J by 2 bases, with 21 bases between. CDR3 length: 17 residues. CDR3: CASTTVTSGFTYNEQFF. The CDR3 DNA reads as TGTGCCAGCACCACAGTCACCTCAGGGTTCACCTACAATGAGCAGTTCTTC.

This clonotype was counted many times. The chain couples TRBV7-2 to TRBJ1-1; a possible D gene is TRBD1 (5 bases). V lost 3 bases to trimming and J lost 5 bases, with 10 bases between them. Germline CDR1 is SGHTA and CDR2 is FQGNSA. The CDR3 loop spans 13 amino acids. Written as DNA, the CDR3 is TGTGCCAGCAGCTTGGCTGACAGAACTGAAGCTTTCTTT. As protein: CASSLADRTEAFF.

This chain links TRBV20-1 with TRBJ2-7; 7 bases agree with TRBD2. J lost 4 bases, V lost 6 bases, and 12 bases had no gene match. Germline CDR1 DFQATT, CDR2 SNEGSKA (reference sequence). The CDR3 runs to 14 residues. DNA of the CDR3: TGCAGTGCACGGGCCGTGGGGGGGGATTACGAGCAGTACTTC. Its translation: CSARAVGGDYEQYF.

This clonotype was counted only a few times. The chain links TRBV3-1 to TRBJ1-4, with 9 bases matching TRBD1. V lost 3 bases to trimming and J lost 8 bases; unmatched junction nucleotides: 7. Germline CDR1 reads LGHDT; CDR2 reads YNNKEL (reference sequence). The CDR3 has 15 residues. This CDR3 is CASSHSDRGREKLFF. The DNA of the CDR3 is TGTGCCAGCAGCCACTCGGACAGGGGTAGGGAAAAACTGTTTTTT. Full variable domain (outside the CDR3, taken from reference TRBV3-1 and TRBJ1-4): DTAVSQTPKYLVTQMGNDKSIKCEQNLGHDTMYWYKQDSKKFLKIMFSYNNKELIINETVPNRFSPKSPDKAHLNLHINSLELGDSAVYFCASSHSDRGREKLFFGSGTQLSVL.

This clonotype was counted only a few times. The chain employs TRBV7-6 and TRBJ2-7; 7 bases are shared with TRBD2. Unmatched junction bases numbered 10, after V lost 5 bases and J lost 0 bases. The germline gives CDR1 SGHVS, CDR2 FNYEAQ. This CDR3 has 16 residues. CDR3 sequence: CASSPHLADNSYEQYF. DNA of the CDR3: TGTGCCAGCAGCCCGCACCTAGCGGACAACTCCTACGAGCAGTACTTC.

The chain is built from TRBV18 and TRBJ1-5; D is undetermined. The V gene's germline CDR1 is KGHSH and CDR2 LQKENI. This CDR3 is 16 amino acids long. Trimming shortened V by 6 bases and J by 1 base, and 16 bases separated the two germline ends. DNA for the CDR3: TGTGCCAGCTCTGTGGCCCAAACTACCAGCAATCAGCCCCAGCATTTT. Its protein is CASSVAQTTSNQPQHF.

There are a few counts of this clonotype. This chain links TRBV27 with TRBJ2-6; D remains unclear. The CDR3 has 14 amino acids. Trimming cost V 7 bases and J 2 bases, with 9 bases left between them. CDR1 is MNHEY, CDR2 SMNVEV, per germline (reference sequence). CDR3 amino acids: CASKPVPGANVLTF. CDR3 nucleotide sequence: TGTGCCAGCAAGCCAGTCCCTGGGGCCAACGTCCTGACTTTC.

The chain couples TRBV7-6 to TRBJ2-5, with D unresolved. V was pared by 2 bases and J by 5 bases, with 15 bases between. Germline-derived CDR1 and CDR2 are SGHVS and FNYEAQ. The length of the CDR3 is 15 residues. The CDR3 is CASSLLSASVETQYF. CDR3 DNA: TGTGCCAGCAGCTTACTGAGCGCTTCGGTGGAGACCCAGTACTTC.

At least ten counts were recorded for this clonotype. The chain uses TRBV20-1 and TRBJ2-3; 11 bases align to TRBD2. There are 15 residues in the CDR3. Per the germline V gene, CDR1 is DFQATT and CDR2 is SNEGSKA (reference sequence). The trim removed 3 bases at V and 4 bases at J, leaving 6 bases unmatched. The DNA of the CDR3 is TGCAGTGCTAGGGTACTAGCGGGAGATTCAGATACGCAGTATTTT. Protein product: CSARVLAGDSDTQYF.